The 5 T cell receptor beta chains below were found in one sample sequenced in a study of OX40 agonist ivuxolimab in advanced cancers. The protocol was immunoSEQ multiplex PCR, while the TCRdb copy is restricted to in-frame clones and leaves out a portion. The sample contains tens of thousands of clones, around 91% of which appear only once. The sample was CD4+ or CD8+ T cells sorted from blood, taken in a trial of the OX40 agonist ivuxolimab. Receptors originate from an adult with an advanced solid tumor such as melanoma, head and neck, liver or kidney cancer.

V gene TRBV19 combines with J gene TRBJ2-7; the D is unclear. The germline V gene encodes CDR1 LNHDA and CDR2 SQIVND (reference sequence). Trimming removed 10 bases at V and 5 bases at J, with 24 bases between. CDR3 length: 15 residues. CDR3 loop: CATAITSGLVNEQYF. As DNA, the CDR3 is TGTGCCACCGCGATAACGTCGGGCCTCGTGAACGAGCAGTACTTC.

The V and J genes are TRBV4-3 and TRBJ1-2; perhaps TRBD1 as D (6 bases). Germline V gives CDR1 LGHNA, CDR2 YSLEER. The CDR3 sequence is 14 residues long. Trimming left V 1 base short and J 3 bases short, with 9 bases between. In nucleotides, the CDR3 is TGCGCCAGCAGCCAAGGGACAGAAGACTATGGCTACACCTTC. Translated, it gives CASSQGTEDYGYTF.

The genes are TRBV28 and TRBJ1-1; D perhaps matches TRBD1 (6 bases). The CDR3 consists of 13 residues. CDR1 is MDHEN and CDR2 is SYDVKM in the germline V gene. V was trimmed by 6 bases and J by 5 bases, leaving 13 bases between them. CDR3 bases: TGTGCCAGCAGGATAACAGGGTCTACTGAAGCTTTCTTT. Protein sequence: CASRITGSTEAFF.

The chain recombines TRBV11-2 with TRBJ2-1; 8 bases fit TRBD1. Germline assignment: CDR1 SGHAT and CDR2 FQNNGV. With V trimmed by 4 bases and J by 2 bases, 10 bases remained unmatched. This CDR3 has 17 amino acids. CDR3 coding DNA: TGTGCCAGCAGCTACACGACCGGGACAGGAGCCTACAATGAGCAGTTCTTC. Protein product: CASSYTTGTGAYNEQFF.

This clone was counted only a few times. The chain has TRBV7-9 and TRBJ1-1; possibly TRBD1 for D (6 bases). Germline CDR1 and CDR2: SEHNR and FQNEAQ (reference sequence). The CDR3 contains 15 residues. V was clipped by 4 bases and J by 1 base, with 13 bases between them. The CDR3 DNA is TGTGCCAGCAGCTCTGGACAGATGGGGAACACTGAAGCTTTCTTT. It specifies CASSSGQMGNTEAFF.